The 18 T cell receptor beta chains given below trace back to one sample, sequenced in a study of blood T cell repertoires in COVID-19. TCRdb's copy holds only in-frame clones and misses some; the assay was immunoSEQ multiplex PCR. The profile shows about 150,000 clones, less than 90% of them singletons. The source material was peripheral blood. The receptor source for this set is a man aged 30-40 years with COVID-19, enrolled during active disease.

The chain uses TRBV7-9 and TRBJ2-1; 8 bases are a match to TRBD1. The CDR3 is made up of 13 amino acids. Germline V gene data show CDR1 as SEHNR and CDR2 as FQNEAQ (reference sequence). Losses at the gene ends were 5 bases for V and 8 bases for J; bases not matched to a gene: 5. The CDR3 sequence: CASSDRGLDEQFF. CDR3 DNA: TGTGCCAGCAGCGACAGGGGCTTAGATGAGCAGTTCTTC.

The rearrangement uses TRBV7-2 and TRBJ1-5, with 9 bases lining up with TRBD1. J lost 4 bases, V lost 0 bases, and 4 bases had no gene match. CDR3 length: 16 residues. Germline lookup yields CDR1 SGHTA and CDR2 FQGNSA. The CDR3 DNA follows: TGTGCCAGCAGCTTAGCGACAGGGGGTCGGAATCAGCCCCAGCATTTT. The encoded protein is CASSLATGGRNQPQHF.

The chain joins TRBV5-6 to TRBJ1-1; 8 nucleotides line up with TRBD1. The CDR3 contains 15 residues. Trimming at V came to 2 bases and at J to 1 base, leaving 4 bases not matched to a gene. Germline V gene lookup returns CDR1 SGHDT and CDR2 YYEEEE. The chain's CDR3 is CASSFRGRGNTEAFF. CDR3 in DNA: TGTGCCAGCAGCTTCAGGGGGCGAGGGAACACTGAAGCTTTCTTT.

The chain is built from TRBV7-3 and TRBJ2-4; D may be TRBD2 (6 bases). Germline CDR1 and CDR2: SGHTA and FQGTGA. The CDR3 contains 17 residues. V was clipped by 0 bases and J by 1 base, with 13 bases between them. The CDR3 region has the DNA TGTGCCAGCAGCTTAACGCTGGTGGCGGGGGCCAAAAACATTCAGTACTTC. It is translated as CASSLTLVAGAKNIQYF.

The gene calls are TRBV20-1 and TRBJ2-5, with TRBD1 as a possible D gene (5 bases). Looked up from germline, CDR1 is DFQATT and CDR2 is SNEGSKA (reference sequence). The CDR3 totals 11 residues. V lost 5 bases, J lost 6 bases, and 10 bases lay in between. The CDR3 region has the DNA TGCAGTGCTCAGGGTACAAAGACCCAGTACTTC. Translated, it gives CSAQGTKTQYF.

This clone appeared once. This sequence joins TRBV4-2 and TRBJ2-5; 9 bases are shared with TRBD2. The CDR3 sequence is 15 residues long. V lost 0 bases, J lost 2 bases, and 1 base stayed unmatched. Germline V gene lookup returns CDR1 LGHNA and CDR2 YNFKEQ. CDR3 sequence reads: CASSQETSGQETQYF. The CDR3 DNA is TGTGCCAGCAGCCAAGAGACTAGCGGACAAGAGACCCAGTACTTC.

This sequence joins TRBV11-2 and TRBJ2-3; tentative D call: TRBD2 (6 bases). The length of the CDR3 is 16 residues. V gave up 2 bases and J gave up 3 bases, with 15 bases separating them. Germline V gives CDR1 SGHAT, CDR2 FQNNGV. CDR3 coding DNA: TGTGCCAGCAGCTTACTAACGGGTCTAGCGACAGATACGCAGTATTTT. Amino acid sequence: CASSLLTGLATDTQYF. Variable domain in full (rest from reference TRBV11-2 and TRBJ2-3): EAGVAQSPRYKIIEKRQSVAFWCNPISGHATLYWYQQILGQGPKLLIQFQNNGVVDDSQLPKDRFSAERLKGVDSTLKIQPAKLEDSAVYLCASSLLTGLATDTQYFGPGTRLTVL.

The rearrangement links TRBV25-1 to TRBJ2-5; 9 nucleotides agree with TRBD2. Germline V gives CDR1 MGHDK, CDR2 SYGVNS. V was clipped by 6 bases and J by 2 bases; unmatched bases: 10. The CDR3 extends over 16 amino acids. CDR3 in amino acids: CASSPGLAGLQETQYF. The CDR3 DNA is TGTGCCAGCAGCCCTGGGCTAGCGGGGCTACAAGAGACCCAGTACTTC.

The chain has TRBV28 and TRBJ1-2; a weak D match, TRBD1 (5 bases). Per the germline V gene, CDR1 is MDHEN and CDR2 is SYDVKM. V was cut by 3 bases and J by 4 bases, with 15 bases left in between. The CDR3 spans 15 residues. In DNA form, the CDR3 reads TGTGCCAGCAGTTTGGGGACTTTAACCCTCTATGGCTACACCTTC. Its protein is CASSLGTLTLYGYTF.

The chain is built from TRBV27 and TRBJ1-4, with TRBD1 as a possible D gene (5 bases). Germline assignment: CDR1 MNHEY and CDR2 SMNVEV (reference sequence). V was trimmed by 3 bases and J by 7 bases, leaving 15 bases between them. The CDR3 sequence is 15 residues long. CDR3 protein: CASSFRGMAPEKLFF. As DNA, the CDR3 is TGTGCCAGCAGTTTTCGGGGGATGGCCCCTGAAAAACTGTTTTTT.

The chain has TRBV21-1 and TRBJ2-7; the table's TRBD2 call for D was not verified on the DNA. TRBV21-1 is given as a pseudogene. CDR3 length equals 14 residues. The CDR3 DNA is TGTGCCAGCAGCAAAGGGGAGTCAATACGGGAGCAGTACTTC. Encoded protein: CASSKGESIREQYF.

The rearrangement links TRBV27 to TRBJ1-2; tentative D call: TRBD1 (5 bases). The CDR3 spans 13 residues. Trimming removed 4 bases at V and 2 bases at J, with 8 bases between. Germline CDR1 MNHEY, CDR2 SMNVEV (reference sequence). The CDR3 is CASSSDRNYGYTF. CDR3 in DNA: TGTGCCAGCAGTTCTGACAGAAACTATGGCTACACCTTC.

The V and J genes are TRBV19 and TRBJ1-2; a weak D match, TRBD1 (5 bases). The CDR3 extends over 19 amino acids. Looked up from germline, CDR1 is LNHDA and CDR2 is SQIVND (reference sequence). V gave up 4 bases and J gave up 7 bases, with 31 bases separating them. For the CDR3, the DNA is TGTGCCAGTAGTACACCACTCGGCAGGGCGACGAATGAAAAAGGTGGCTACACCTTC. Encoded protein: CASSTPLGRATNEKGGYTF.

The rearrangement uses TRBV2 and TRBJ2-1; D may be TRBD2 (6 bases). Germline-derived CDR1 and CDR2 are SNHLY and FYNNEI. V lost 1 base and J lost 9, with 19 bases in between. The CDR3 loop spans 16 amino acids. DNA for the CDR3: TGTGCCAGCAGTGAAGTGTATCCCTCCCTGGGGGGTGAGCAGTTCTTC. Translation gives CASSEVYPSLGGEQFF.

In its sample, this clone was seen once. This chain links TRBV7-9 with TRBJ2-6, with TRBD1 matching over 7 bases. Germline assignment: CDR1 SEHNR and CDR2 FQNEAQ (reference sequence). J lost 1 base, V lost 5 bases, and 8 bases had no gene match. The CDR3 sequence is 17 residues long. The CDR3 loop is CASSKPTGLSGANVLTF. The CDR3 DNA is TGTGCCAGCAGCAAACCGACAGGGCTTTCTGGGGCCAACGTCCTGACTTTC.

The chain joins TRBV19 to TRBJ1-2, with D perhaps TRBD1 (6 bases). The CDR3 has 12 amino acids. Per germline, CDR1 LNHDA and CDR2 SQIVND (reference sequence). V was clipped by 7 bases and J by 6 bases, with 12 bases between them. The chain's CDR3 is CASTIGGDGYTF. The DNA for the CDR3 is TGTGCCAGTACAATAGGGGGAGATGGCTACACCTTC.

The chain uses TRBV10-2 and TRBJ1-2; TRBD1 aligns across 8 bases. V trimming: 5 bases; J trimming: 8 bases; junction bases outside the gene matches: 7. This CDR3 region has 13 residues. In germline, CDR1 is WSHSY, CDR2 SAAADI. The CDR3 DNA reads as TGCGCCAGCAGTTTAGGACAGGGAGGAGGCTACACCTTC. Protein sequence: CASSLGQGGGYTF.

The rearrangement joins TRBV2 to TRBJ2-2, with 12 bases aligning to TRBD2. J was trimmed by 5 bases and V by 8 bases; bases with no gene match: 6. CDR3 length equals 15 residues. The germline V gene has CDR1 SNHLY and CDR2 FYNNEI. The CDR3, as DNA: TGTGCCAGCGGGGGACTAGCGGGTGGGACCGGGGAGCTGTTTTTT. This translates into CASGGLAGGTGELFF.